This section outlines one T cell receptor (beta chain) sequence together with its context. Its cognate antigen is unknown. Between the trimmed V and J ends, which lost 4 bases and 0 bases, there was a span of 7 bases. The CDR3 extends over 14 amino acids. Germline CDR1 LNHDA, CDR2 SQIVND (reference sequence). The sample is drawn from a study of shared clonotypes between healthy human individuals. Study as a whole: Sampling drew on donors who were two women and three men aged 18 to 49. Three plates were used per donor for CD4 naive, three for CD4 memory, two for CD8 naive and one for CD8 memory.

Generated by immunoSEQ multiplex PCR, the TCRdb table keeps only in-frame clones and is missing some. The top ten hold 1.4% to 1.5% of the sample, which has about 1 million clones, approximately 72% seen once. Study-level results: When compared with the clonotypes that were shared by all four sorted-subset donors, the non-shared clonotypes turned out to have lower generation probabilities.

Sequencing used memory CD4+ T cells sorted from blood. The sample's subset: CD45RA-negative fraction. The chain recombines TRBV19 with TRBJ1-5; D is unresolved. This TCR came from a young man in good health. CDR3 residues: CASSSYSSNQPQHF. CDR3 in DNA: TGTGCCAGTAGTAGTTACAGTAGCAATCAGCCCCAGCATTTT.